The subject of this entry is one TCR beta chain. Antigen: not known. Repertoires were generated with immunoSEQ multiplex PCR, while TCRdb's copy carries only in-frame clones and drops some. The table lists about 84,000 clones, around 90% of them singletons. Per germline, CDR1 WSHSY and CDR2 SAAADI. CDR3 length equals 16 residues. The V end lost 0 bases, the J end lost 0 bases, and 9 bases lay between the germline ends. The sample is drawn from a study of PD-1 blockade in classical Hodgkin lymphoma. Overall study findings and caveats: Individuals who commenced nivolumab within less than 1 year of ASCT were excluded. Whereas CD4+ TCR diversity had risen significantly by C4D1, CD8+ TCR diversity had not.

Each and every patient relapsed after autologous stem cell transplantation, and patients got differing brentuximab vedotin exposure. This chain uses TRBV10-2 with TRBJ1-3; D uncertain. Sample: peripheral blood mononuclear cells (PBMCs), taken at baseline. The sequence was collected from a human donor with classical Hodgkin lymphoma. CDR3 bases: TGCGCCAGCAGTGAGTCCACAGCAAGCTCTGGAAACACCATATATTTT. Protein: CASSESTASSGNTIYF.